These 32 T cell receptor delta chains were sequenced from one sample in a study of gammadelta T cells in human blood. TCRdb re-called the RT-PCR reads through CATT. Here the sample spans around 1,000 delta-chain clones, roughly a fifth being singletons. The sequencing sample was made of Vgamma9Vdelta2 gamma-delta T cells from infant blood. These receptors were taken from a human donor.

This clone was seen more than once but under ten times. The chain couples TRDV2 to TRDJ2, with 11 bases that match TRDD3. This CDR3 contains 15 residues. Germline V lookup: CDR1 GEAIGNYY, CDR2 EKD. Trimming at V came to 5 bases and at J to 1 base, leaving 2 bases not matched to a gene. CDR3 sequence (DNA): TGTGCCTGTGGCACTGGGGGATATTTGACAGCACAACTCTTCTTT. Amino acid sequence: CACGTGGYLTAQLFF.

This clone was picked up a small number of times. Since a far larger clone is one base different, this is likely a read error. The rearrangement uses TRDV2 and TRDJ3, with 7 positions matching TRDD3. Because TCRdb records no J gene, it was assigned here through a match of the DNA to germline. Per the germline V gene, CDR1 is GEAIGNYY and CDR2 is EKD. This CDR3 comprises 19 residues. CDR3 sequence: CACDTPGGPSSWNTRQMFF. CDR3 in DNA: TGTGCCTGTGACACCCCTGGGGGTCCGAGCTCCTGGAACACCCGACAGATGTTTTTC.

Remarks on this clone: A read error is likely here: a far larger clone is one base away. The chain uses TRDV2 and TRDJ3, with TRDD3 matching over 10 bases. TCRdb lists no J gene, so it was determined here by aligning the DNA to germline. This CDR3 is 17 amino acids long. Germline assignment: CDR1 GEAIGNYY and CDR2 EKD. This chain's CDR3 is CACDTLGGYWVTRQMFF. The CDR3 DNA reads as TGTGCCTGTGACACCCTTGGGGGATACTGGGTCACCCGACAGATGTTTTTC.

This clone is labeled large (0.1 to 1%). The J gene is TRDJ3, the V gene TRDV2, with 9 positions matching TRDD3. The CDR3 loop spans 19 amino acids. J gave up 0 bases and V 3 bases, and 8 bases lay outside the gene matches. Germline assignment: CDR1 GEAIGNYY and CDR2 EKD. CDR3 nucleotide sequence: TGTGCCTGTGACCCGGTACTGGGGGAGAGCTCCTGGGACACCCGACAGATGTTTTTC. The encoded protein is CACDPVLGESSWDTRQMFF.

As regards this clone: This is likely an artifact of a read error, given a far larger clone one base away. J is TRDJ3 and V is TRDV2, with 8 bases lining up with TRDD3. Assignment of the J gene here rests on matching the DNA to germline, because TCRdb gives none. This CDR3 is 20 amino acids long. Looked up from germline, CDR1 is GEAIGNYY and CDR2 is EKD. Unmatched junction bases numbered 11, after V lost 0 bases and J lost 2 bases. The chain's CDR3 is CACDTATGGPSTWDTRQMFF. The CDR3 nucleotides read TGTGCCTGTGACACCGCTACTGGGGGCCCCAGCACCTGGGACACCCGACAGATGTTTTTC.

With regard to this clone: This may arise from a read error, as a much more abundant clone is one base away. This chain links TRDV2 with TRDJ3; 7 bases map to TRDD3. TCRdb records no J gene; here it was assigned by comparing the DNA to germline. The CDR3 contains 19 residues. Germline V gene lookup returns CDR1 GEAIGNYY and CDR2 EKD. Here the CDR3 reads CAGDTSWGSRSWDTRQMFF. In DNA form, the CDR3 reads TGTGCCGGTGACACCAGCTGGGGGTCACGCTCCTGGGACACCCGACAGATGTTTTTC.

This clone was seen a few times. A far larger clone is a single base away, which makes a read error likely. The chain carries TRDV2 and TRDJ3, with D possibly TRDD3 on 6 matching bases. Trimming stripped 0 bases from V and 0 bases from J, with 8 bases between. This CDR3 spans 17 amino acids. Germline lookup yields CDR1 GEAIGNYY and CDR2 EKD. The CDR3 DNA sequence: TGTGCCTGTGACACCGGGGGGAGCTCCTGGGACACCCGACAGATGTTTTTC. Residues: CACDTGGSSWDTRQMFF.

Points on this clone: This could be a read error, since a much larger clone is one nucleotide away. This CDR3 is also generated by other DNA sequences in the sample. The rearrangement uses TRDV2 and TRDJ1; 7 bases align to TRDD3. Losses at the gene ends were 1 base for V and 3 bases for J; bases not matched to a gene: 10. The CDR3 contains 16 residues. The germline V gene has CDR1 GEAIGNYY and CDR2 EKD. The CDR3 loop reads CACDTLGDRGADKLIF. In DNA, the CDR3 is TGTGCCTGTGACACACTTGGGGATAGAGGGGCCGATAAACTCATCTTT.

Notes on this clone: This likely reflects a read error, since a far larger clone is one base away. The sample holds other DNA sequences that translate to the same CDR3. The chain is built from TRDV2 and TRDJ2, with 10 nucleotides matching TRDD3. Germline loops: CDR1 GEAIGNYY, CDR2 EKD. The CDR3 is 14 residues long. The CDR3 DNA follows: TGTGCATGTGACATACTGGGGGATACAGCACAACTCTTCTTT. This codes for CACDILGDTAQLFF.

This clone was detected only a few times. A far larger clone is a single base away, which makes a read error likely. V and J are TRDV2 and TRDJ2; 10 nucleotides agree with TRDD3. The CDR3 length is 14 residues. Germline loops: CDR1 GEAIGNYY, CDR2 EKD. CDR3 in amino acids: CARDILGDTAQLFF. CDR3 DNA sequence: TGTGCCCGTGACATACTGGGGGATACAGCACAACTCTTCTTT.

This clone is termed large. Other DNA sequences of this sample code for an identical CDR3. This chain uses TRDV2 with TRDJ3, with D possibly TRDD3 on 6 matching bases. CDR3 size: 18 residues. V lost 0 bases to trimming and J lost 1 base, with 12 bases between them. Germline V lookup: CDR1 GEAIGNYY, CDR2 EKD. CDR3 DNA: TGTGCCTGTGACACCGCTGGGGCAAAATCCTGGGACACCCGACAGATGTTTTTC. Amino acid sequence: CACDTAGAKSWDTRQMFF.

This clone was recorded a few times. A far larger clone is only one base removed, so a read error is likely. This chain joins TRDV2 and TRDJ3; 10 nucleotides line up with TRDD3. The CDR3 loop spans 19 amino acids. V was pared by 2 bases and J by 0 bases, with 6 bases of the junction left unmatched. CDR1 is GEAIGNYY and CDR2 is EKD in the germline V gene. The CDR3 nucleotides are TGTGCCTGTGACAAAGTACTGGGGGATTACTCCTGGGACACCCGACAGATGTTTTTC. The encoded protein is CACDKVLGDYSWDTRQMFF.

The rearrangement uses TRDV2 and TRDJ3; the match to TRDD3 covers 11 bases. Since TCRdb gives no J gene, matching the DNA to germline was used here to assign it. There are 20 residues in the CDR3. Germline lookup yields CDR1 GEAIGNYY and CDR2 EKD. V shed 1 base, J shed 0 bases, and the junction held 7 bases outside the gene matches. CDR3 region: CACDTLLGDINSWDTRQMFF. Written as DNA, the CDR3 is TGTGCCTGTGACACTCTACTGGGGGATATCAACTCCTGGGACACCCGACAGATGTTTTTC.

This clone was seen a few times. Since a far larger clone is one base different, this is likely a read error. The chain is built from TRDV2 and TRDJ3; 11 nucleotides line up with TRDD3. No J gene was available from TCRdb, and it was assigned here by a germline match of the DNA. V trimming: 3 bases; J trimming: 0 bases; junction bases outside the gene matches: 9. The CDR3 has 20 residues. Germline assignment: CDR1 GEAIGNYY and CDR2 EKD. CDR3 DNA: TGTGCCTGTGACGCTGCACTGGGGGATAAAGGCTCCTGGGACACCCGACAGATGTTTTTC. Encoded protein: CACDAALGDKGSWDTRQMFF.

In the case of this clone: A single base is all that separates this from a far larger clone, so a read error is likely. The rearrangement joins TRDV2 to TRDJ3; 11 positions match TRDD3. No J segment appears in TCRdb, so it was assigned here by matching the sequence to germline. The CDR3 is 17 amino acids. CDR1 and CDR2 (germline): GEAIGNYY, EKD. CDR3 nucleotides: TGTGCATGTGACGTACTGGGGGATACCTGGGACACCCGACAGATGTTTTTC. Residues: CACDVLGDTWDTRQMFF.

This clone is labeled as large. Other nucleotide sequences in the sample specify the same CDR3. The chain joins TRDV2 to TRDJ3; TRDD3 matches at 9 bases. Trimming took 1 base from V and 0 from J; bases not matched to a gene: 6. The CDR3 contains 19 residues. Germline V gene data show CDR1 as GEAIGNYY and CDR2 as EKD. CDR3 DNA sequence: TGTGCCTGTGACACGACTGGGGGACCCCTCTCCTGGGACACCCGACAGATGTTTTTC. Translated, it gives CACDTTGGPLSWDTRQMFF.

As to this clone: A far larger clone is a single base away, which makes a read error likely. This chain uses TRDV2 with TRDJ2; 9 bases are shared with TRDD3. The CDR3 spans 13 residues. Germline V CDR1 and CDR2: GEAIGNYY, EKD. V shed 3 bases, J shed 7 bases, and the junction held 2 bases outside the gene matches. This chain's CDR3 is CACDPWGIAQLFF. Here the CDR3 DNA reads TGTGCCTGTGACCCCTGGGGGATAGCACAACTCTTCTTT.

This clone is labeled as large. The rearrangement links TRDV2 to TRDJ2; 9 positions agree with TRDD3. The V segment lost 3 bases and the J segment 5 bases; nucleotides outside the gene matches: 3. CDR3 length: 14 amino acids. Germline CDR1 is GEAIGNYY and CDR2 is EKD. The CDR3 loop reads CACDSLGDTAQLFF. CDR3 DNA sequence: TGTGCCTGTGACTCCCTGGGGGATACAGCACAACTCTTCTTT.

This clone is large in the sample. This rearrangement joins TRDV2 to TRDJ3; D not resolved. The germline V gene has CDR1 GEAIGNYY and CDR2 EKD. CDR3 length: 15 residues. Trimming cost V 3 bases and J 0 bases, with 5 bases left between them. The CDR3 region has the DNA TGTGCCTGTGACTTCGTCTCCTGGGACACCCGACAGATGTTTTTC. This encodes CACDFVSWDTRQMFF.

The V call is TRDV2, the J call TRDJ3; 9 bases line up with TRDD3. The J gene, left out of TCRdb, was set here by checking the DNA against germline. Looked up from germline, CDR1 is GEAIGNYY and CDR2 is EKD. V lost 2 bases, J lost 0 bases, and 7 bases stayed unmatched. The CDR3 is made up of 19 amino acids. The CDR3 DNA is TGTGCCTGTGACAAAGTGGGGATACGGTTCTCCTGGGACACCCGACAGATGTTTTTC. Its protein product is CACDKVGIRFSWDTRQMFF.

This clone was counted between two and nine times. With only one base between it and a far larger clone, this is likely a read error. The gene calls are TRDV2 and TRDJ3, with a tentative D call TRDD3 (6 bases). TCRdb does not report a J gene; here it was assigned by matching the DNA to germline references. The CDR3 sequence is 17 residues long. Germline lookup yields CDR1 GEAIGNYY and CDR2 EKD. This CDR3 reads CAGDTAWGSWDTRQMFF. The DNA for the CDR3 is TGTGCCGGTGACACCGCCTGGGGCTCCTGGGACACCCGACAGATGTTTTTC.

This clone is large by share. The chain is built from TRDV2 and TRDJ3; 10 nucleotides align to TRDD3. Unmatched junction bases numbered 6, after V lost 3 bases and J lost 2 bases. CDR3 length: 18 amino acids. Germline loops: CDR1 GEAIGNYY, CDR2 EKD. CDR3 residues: CACDQGGYGTWDTRQMFF. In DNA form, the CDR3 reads TGTGCCTGTGACCAAGGGGGATACGGAACCTGGGACACCCGACAGATGTTTTTC.

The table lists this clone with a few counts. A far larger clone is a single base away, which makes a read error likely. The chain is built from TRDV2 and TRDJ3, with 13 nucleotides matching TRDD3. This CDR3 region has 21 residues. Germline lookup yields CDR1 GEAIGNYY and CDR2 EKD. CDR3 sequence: CARDTVLGDTPSSWDTRQMFF. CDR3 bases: TGTGCCCGTGACACCGTACTGGGGGATACGCCTAGCTCCTGGGACACCCGACAGATGTTTTTC.

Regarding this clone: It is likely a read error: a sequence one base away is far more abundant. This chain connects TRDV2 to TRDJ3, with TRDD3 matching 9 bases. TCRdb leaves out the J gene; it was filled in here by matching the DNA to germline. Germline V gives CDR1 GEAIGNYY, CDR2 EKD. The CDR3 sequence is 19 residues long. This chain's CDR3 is CACDPVLGESSWDTRRMFF. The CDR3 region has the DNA TGTGCCTGTGACCCGGTACTGGGGGAGAGCTCCTGGGACACCCGACGGATGTTTTTC.

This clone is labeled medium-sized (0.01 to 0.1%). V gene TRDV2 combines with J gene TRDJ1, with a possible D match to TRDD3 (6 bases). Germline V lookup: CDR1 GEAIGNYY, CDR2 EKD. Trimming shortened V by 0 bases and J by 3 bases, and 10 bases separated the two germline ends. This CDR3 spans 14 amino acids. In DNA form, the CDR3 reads TGTGCCTGTGACACCGTGGGGGTCTCCGATAAACTCATCTTT. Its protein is CACDTVGVSDKLIF.

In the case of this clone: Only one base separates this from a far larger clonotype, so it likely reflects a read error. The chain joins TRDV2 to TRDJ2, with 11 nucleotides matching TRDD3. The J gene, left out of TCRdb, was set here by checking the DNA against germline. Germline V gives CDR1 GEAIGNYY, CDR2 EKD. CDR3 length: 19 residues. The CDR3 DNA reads TGTGCGTGTGACCCAGTACTGGGGGATAAAGGGGTCCTGACAGCACAACTCTTCTTT. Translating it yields CACDPVLGDKGVLTAQLFF.

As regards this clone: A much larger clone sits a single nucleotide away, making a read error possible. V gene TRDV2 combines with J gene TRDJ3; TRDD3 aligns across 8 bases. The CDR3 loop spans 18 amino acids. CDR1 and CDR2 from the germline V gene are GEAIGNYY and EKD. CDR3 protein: CASDTVGDSSWDTRQMFF. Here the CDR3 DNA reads TGTGCCAGTGACACCGTGGGGGATTCAAGCTGGGACACCCGACAGATGTTTTTC.

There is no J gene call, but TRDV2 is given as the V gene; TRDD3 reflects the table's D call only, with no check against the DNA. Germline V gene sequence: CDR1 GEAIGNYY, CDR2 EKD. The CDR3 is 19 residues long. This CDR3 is CACDPLGYPSSWDTRQMFF. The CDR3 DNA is TGTGCCTGTGACCCACTGGGGTATCCCAGCTCCTGGGACACCCGACAGATGTTCTTC.

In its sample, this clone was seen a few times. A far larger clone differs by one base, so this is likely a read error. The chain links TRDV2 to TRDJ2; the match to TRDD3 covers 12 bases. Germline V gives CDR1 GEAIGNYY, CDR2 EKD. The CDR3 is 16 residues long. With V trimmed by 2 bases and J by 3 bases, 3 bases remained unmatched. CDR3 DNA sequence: TGTGCCTGTGACATACTGGGGGATACTGTGACAGCACAACTCTTCTTT. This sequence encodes CACDILGDTVTAQLFF.

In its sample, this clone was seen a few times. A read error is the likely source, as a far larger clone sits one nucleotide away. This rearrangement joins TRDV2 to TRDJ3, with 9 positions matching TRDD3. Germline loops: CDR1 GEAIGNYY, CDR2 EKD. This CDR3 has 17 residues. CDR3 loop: CAYDNWGSSWDTRQMFF. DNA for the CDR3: TGTGCCTATGACAACTGGGGGAGCTCCTGGGACACCCGACAGATGTTTTTC.

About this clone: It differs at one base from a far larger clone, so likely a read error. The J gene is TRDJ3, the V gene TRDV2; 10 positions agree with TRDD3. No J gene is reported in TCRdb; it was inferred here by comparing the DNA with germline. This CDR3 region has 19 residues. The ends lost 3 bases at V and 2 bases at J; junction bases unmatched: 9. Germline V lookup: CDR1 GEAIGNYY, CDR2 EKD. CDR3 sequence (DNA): TGTGCCTGTGACGCCTGGGGGATAAAGCAAACCTGGGACACCCGACAGATGTTTTTC. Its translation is CACDAWGIKQTWDTRQMFF.

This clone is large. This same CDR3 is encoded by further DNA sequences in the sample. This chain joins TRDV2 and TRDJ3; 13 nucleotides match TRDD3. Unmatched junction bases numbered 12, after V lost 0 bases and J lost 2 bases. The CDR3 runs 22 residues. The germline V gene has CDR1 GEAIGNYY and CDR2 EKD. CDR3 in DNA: TGTGCCTGTGACACCGCTTTTTCGACTGGGGGATACGGCCCCTGGGACACCCGACAGATGTTTTTC. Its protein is CACDTAFSTGGYGPWDTRQMFF.